This T cell receptor (beta chain) is drawn from a study of tumor-infiltrating lymphocytes in oesophageal squamous cell carcinoma. CDR1 is SGHVS and CDR2 is FNYEAQ in the germline V gene. This CDR3 contains 16 residues. Comment on this clonotype: Its ends do not fully match the called genes, so a read error is possible.

Each CDR3 protein gets one entry after TCRdb re-called the PCR reads with MiXCR. The sample has under 15,000 distinct CDR3 sequences, 58% seen once. The sequence was collected from a female donor with esophageal squamous cell carcinoma. The chain employs TRBV7-6 and TRBJ2-4; 9 bases are a match to TRBD2. Judging by the DNA end, TRBJ2-1 fits better; the J call may be wrong. The sequenced sample consisted of esophageal tumor tissue. The CDR3 sequence: CASSLAGASGVDEQFF. The CDR3 DNA follows: TGTGCTAGCAGCTTAGCGGGGGCTAGCGGGGTTGATGAGCAGTTCTTC.